The next 24 T cell receptor beta chains were all read from a single sample in a study of neurological immune-mediated disorders (dated by TCRdb to the late 2010s). Library prep was done by 5' RACE. Sequencing relied on an Illumina HiSeq 2500. In TCRdb, the public reads were trimmed at Q25 with fastp and aligned with MiXCR, with productive beta chains retained. When rows share a CDR3 protein, they turn into one entry using the most common DNA and genes. The sample records about 39,000 distinct CDR3 sequences, just under 7.5% of which are singletons. About 6% of the sample is taken by the ten largest. Material for sequencing was CD4+ T cells from blood. These receptors were obtained from a man over 45 in good health.

This sequence joins TRBV20-1 and TRBJ2-3; no clear D gene. This CDR3 has 14 residues. With 6 bases removed from V and 2 bases from J, the gap between germline ends came to 15 bases. The germline CDR1 and CDR2 sequences are DFQATT and SNEGSKA (reference sequence). The CDR3 DNA sequence: TGCAGTGCCCACCGGGCACAGTTCACAGATACGCAGTATTTT. As protein: CSAHRAQFTDTQYF.

This clonotype came up many times. The genes are TRBV7-3 and TRBJ2-2; D is tentatively TRBD1 or TRBD2 (6 bases each). Trimming took 8 bases from V and 4 from J, leaving 14 bases between them. Germline CDR1 is SGHTA and CDR2 is FQGTGA. This CDR3 is built from 14 residues. The CDR3 reads CASGPTGATGELFF. Written as DNA, the CDR3 is TGTGCCAGCGGACCCACGGGGGCCACCGGGGAGCTGTTTTTT. The full variable domain, rest sourced from reference TRBV7-3 and TRBJ2-2, is GAGVSQTPSNKVTEKGKYVELRCDPISGHTALYWYRQSLGQGPEFLIYFQGTGAADDSGLPNDRFFAVRPEGSVSTLKIQRTERGDSAVYLCASGPTGATGELFFGEGSRLTVL.

This clonotype was seen ten or more times. The chain carries TRBV6-2 or TRBV6-3 and TRBJ2-7; 8 nucleotides match TRBD2. Germline CDR1 reads MNHEY; CDR2 reads SVGEGT. The CDR3 length is 15 residues. V was pared by 1 base and J by 4 bases, with 6 bases of the junction left unmatched. Here the CDR3 reads CASSYYQREWYEQYF. The CDR3 coding sequence is TGTGCCAGCAGTTACTACCAGCGGGAGTGGTACGAGCAGTACTTC.

This clonotype has only a few counts. The rearrangement uses TRBV27 and TRBJ1-5; unclear D gene. Per the germline V gene, CDR1 is MNHEY and CDR2 is SMNVEV (reference sequence). The CDR3 length is 13 residues. Trimming removed 3 bases from V and 5 bases from J, with 8 bases in between. CDR3 loop: CASSLNRDQPQHF. DNA for the CDR3: TGTGCCAGCAGTTTGAATCGTGATCAGCCCCAGCATTTT.

The sample holds many counts of this clonotype. The gene calls are TRBV20-1 and TRBJ2-2, with D maybe TRBD2 (6 bases). This CDR3 has 19 amino acids. The V end was cut by 0 bases, the J end by 1 base, with 21 bases between. CDR1 and CDR2 from the germline V gene are DFQATT and SNEGSKA (reference sequence). CDR3 in DNA: TGCAGTGCTAGAGATAGCGGAGACCGGAACCGAATGAACACCGGGGAGCTGTTTTTT. This gives the protein CSARDSGDRNRMNTGELFF.

This clonotype was detected many times. Written as DNA, the CDR3 is TGTGCCAGCAGCTTAGTGGCCGGACAGGGCAACTATGGCTACACCTTC. As protein: CASSLVAGQGNYGYTF. The rearrangement links TRBV7-2 to TRBJ1-2; 8 bases match TRBD1. The CDR3 is made up of 16 amino acids. Germline CDR1 SGHTA, CDR2 FQGNSA. V lost 1 base, J lost 2 bases, and 6 bases stayed unmatched.

V and J are TRBV11-2 and TRBJ2-3, with D perhaps TRBD2 (6 bases). CDR1 is SGHAT and CDR2 is FQNNGV in the germline V gene. The CDR3 runs 16 residues. The V end lost 3 bases, the J end lost 4 bases, and 17 bases lay between the germline ends. This CDR3 is CASSLYGGTAPDTQYF. The DNA for the CDR3 is TGTGCCAGCAGCTTGTACGGGGGAACTGCGCCAGATACGCAGTATTTT.

This clonotype was detected ten times or more. The rearrangement links TRBV15 to TRBJ2-4; TRBD1 might be the D (6 bases). Trimming took off 1 base at V and 0 bases at J, with 13 bases between the two ends. From germline, CDR1 is LNHNV and CDR2 YYDKDF (reference sequence). This CDR3 has 17 amino acids. CDR3 residues: CATSRGRDTLAKNIQYF. Written as DNA, the CDR3 is TGTGCCACCAGCAGAGGCCGGGACACTCTAGCCAAAAACATTCAGTACTTC. Complete variable domain (other parts from reference TRBV15 and TRBJ2-4): DAMVIQNPRYQVTQFGKPVTLSCSQTLNHNVMYWYQQKSSQAPKLLFHYYDKDFNNEADTPDNFQSRRPNTSFCFLDIRSPGLGDTAMYLCATSRGRDTLAKNIQYFGAGTRLSVL.

This clonotype was counted ten times or more. This chain links TRBV5-6 with TRBJ2-3; D unclear. Germline V gene lookup returns CDR1 SGHDT and CDR2 YYEEEE. The CDR3 is 14 residues long. Trimming cost V 2 bases and J 7 bases, with 14 bases left between them. The CDR3 nucleotides are TGTGCCAGCAGCTTAACCTCGACCAGAAATACGCAGTATTTT. Amino acids: CASSLTSTRNTQYF.

This clonotype was detected ten times or more. The CDR3 region has the DNA TGCAGTGCTAGAGGAGGAGGGTTAGGAGAGACCCAGTACTTC. This gives the protein CSARGGGLGETQYF. This chain joins TRBV20-1 and TRBJ2-5; maybe TRBD2 (6 bases). The V end lost 1 base, the J end lost 4 bases, and 13 bases lay between the germline ends. The length of the CDR3 is 14 residues. The germline gives CDR1 DFQATT, CDR2 SNEGSKA (reference sequence).

This clonotype was detected many times. The chain is built from TRBV18 and TRBJ2-3; D is possibly TRBD2 (5 bases). The CDR3 runs 13 residues. The V gene's germline CDR1 is KGHSH and CDR2 LQKENI. V was cut by 2 bases and J by 7 bases, with 10 bases left in between. CDR3: CASSPSGPNTQYF. In DNA form, the CDR3 reads TGTGCCAGCTCACCAAGCGGACCGAATACGCAGTATTTT.

This clonotype was picked up many times. This rearrangement joins TRBV6-5 to TRBJ2-2, with a tentative D call TRBD1 (5 bases). The V end was cut by 5 bases, the J end by 7 bases, with 11 bases between. The CDR3 is 13 amino acids. Germline V gene lookup returns CDR1 MNHEY and CDR2 SVGAGI. The CDR3 protein is CASSLQGYGELFF. The CDR3 DNA is TGTGCCAGCAGTCTCCAGGGATACGGGGAGCTGTTTTTT.

The chain couples TRBV7-2 to TRBJ1-3; D call uncertain. Germline V gene data show CDR1 as SGHTA and CDR2 as FQGNSA. The CDR3 extends over 15 amino acids. The V end was cut by 7 bases, the J end by 1 base, with 14 bases between. This chain's CDR3 is CASTISSESGNTIYF. The CDR3 DNA reads as TGTGCCAGCACCATAAGCTCAGAGTCTGGAAACACCATATATTTT.

This clonotype was detected ten times or more. V and J are TRBV29-1 and TRBJ2-3, with D maybe TRBD1 (5 bases). Germline V gene lookup returns CDR1 SQVTM and CDR2 ANQGSEA. The CDR3 spans 13 residues. V lost 3 bases and J lost 4, with 11 bases in between. As DNA, the CDR3 is TGCAGCGTTGAGGGCAGGGCGGCAGATACGCAGTATTTT. Translating gives CSVEGRAADTQYF.

This clonotype was counted ten times or more. The J gene is TRBJ2-3, the V gene TRBV28; D is unclear. This CDR3 region has 17 residues. CDR1 is MDHEN and CDR2 is SYDVKM in the germline V gene. Deletions cut 3 bases from V and 0 bases from J, with 16 bases between. The CDR3 loop reads CASSLGWAISSTDTQYF. Written as DNA, the CDR3 is TGTGCCAGCAGTTTGGGGTGGGCCATCTCTAGCACAGATACGCAGTATTTT.

V usage is TRBV7-2 and J usage is TRBJ2-7; 11 bases line up with TRBD2. The CDR3 is made up of 16 amino acids. CDR1 and CDR2 (germline): SGHTA, FQGNSA. The V and J ends lost 4 bases and 0 bases, in that order; junction bases with no gene match: 5. The CDR3 is CASSSRLAGNSYEQYF. In DNA, the CDR3 is TGTGCCAGCAGCTCGAGACTAGCGGGAAACTCCTACGAGCAGTACTTC.

This clonotype has at least ten counts. This rearrangement joins TRBV7-2 to TRBJ2-7, with TRBD2 matching over 8 bases. The germline V gene has CDR1 SGHTA and CDR2 FQGNSA. The CDR3 contains 17 residues. V lost 3 bases to trimming and J lost 7 bases; unmatched junction nucleotides: 17. The CDR3 sequence: CASSLQVRAVAGWEQYF. As DNA, the CDR3 is TGTGCCAGCAGCTTGCAGGTTCGAGCGGTAGCGGGATGGGAGCAGTACTTC.

This clonotype was detected a few times. V usage is TRBV5-1 and J usage is TRBJ1-5; unclear D gene. Germline V gives CDR1 SGHRS, CDR2 YFSETQ. There are 15 residues in the CDR3. The V gene lost 1 base and the J gene lost 2 bases, with 10 bases spanning the gap. CDR3 residues: CASSLIGEGNQPQHF. The CDR3 nucleotides read TGCGCCAGCAGCTTGATCGGGGAAGGCAATCAGCCCCAGCATTTT.

There are many counts of this clonotype. The chain has TRBV11-2 and TRBJ2-5, with D unclear. V lost 1 base to trimming and J lost 5 bases, with 5 bases between them. Germline assignment: CDR1 SGHAT and CDR2 FQNNGV. This CDR3 spans 12 amino acids. The CDR3, as DNA: TGTGCCAGCAGCTTAGCGTTGGAGACCCAGTACTTC. Its translation is CASSLALETQYF.

This clonotype has ten or more counts. The CDR3 nucleotides read TGCGCCAGCAGGCCGGGACTAGCAGCTAGCACAGATACGCAGTATTTT. This gives the protein CASRPGLAASTDTQYF. J is TRBJ2-3 and V is TRBV5-1, with 9 bases fitting TRBD2. The V gene's germline CDR1 is SGHRS and CDR2 YFSETQ. The CDR3 consists of 16 residues. The ends lost 5 bases at V and 0 bases at J; junction bases unmatched: 7.

This clonotype appeared many times. V and J are TRBV28 and TRBJ2-1; 8 bases are a match to TRBD2. J gave up 4 bases and V 4 bases, and 6 bases lay outside the gene matches. Germline V gene data show CDR1 as MDHEN and CDR2 as SYDVKM. The CDR3 contains 15 residues. CDR3 sequence: CASSSASGFYNEQFF. The CDR3 bases are TGTGCCAGCAGTTCCGCTAGCGGGTTTTACAATGAGCAGTTCTTC.

The V and J genes are TRBV5-1 and TRBJ1-2, with 9 bases aligning to TRBD1. V dropped 2 bases and J dropped 7; count of bases not matched to a gene: 3. Looked up from germline, CDR1 is SGHRS and CDR2 is YFSETQ. The CDR3 has 13 amino acids. The CDR3 region has the DNA TGCGCCAGCAGCTTTAACAGGGGGCTTGGCTACACCTTC. It is translated as CASSFNRGLGYTF.

This clonotype was found many times. The chain is built from TRBV5-1 and TRBJ2-1, with D unresolved. The length of the CDR3 is 13 residues. Between the trimmed V and J ends, which lost 0 bases and 10 bases, there was a span of 11 bases. CDR1 is SGHRS, CDR2 YFSETQ, per germline. The CDR3 DNA reads as TGCGCCAGCAGCTTGGCCCCCCCGCGGGAGCAGTTCTTC. Amino acids: CASSLAPPREQFF.

This clonotype appeared many times. V gene TRBV7-2 combines with J gene TRBJ2-1; D may be TRBD1 (6 bases). The CDR3 sequence is 12 residues long. The germline CDR1 and CDR2 sequences are SGHTA and FQGNSA. Deletions cut 5 bases from V and 12 bases from J, with 14 bases between. The CDR3 loop is CASSRQVLGQFF. The CDR3 region has the DNA TGTGCCAGCAGCCGACAGGTTCTGGGGCAGTTCTTC. Drawing the rest from reference TRBV7-2 and TRBJ2-1, the complete variable domain is GAGVSQSPSNKVTEKGKDVELRCDPISGHTALYWYRQSLGQGLEFLIYFQGNSAPDKSGLPSDRFSAERTGGSVSTLTIQRTQQEDSAVYLCASSRQVLGQFFGPGTRLTVL.